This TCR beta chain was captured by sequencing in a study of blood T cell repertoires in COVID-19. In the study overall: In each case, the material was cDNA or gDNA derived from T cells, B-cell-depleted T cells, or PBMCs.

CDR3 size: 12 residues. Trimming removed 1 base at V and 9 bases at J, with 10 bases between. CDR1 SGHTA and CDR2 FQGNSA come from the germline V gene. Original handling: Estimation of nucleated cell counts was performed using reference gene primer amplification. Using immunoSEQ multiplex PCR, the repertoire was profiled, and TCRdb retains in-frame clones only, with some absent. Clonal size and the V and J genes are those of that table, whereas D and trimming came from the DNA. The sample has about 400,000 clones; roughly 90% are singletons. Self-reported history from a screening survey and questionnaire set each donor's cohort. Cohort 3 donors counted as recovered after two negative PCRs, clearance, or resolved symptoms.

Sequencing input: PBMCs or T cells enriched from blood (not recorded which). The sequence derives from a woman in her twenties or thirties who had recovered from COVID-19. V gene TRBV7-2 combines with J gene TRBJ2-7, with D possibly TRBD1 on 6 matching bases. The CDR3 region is CASSLGTGRQYF. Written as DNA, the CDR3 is TGTGCCAGCAGCTTAGGTACAGGGCGGCAGTACTTC.